These 21 T cell receptor beta chains originate from one sample sequenced in a study of cytomegalovirus exposure and HLA in healthy donors. In the PCR, 60 Vbeta and 13 Jbeta primers were used. Clones were read by immunoSEQ multiplex PCR, and TCRdb kept only the in-frame ones, dropping some. In the table there are about 180,000 clones, around 80% of which are singletons. The sequencing input was PBMCs. The receptors here all came from a woman in her fifties or sixties in good health and CMV-seropositive.

V and J are TRBV10-2 and TRBJ2-1; 8 bases are shared with TRBD2. There are 14 residues in the CDR3. V lost 3 bases to trimming and J lost 5 bases; unmatched junction nucleotides: 3. Looked up from germline, CDR1 is WSHSY and CDR2 is SAAADI. The CDR3 DNA follows: TGCGCCAGCAGTGAACTAGCGGTAAACAATGAGCAGTTCTTC. Its translation is CASSELAVNNEQFF.

This clone was observed a few times. The chain employs TRBV28 and TRBJ2-3; D may be TRBD2 (6 bases). The germline V gene has CDR1 MDHEN and CDR2 SYDVKM. The CDR3 has 15 residues. V lost 6 bases to trimming and J lost 5 bases, with 18 bases between them. CDR3 protein: CASSPPGLSRDTQYF. The CDR3 DNA sequence: TGTGCCAGCAGCCCGCCGGGACTCAGTCGAGATACGCAGTATTTT. The complete variable domain, with remaining parts taken from reference TRBV28 and TRBJ2-3, reads DVKVTQSSRYLVKRTGEKVFLECVQDMDHENMFWYRQDPGLGLRLIYFSYDVKMKEKGDIPEGYSVSREKKERFSLILESASTNQTSMYLCASSPPGLSRDTQYFGPGTRLTVL.

The chain employs TRBV30 and TRBJ2-5, with D perhaps TRBD2 (5 bases). Looked up from germline, CDR1 is GTSNPN and CDR2 is SVGIG (reference sequence). The CDR3 spans 12 residues. The V and J ends lost 0 bases and 3 bases respectively, with 5 bases between them. CDR3 loop: CAWSVAEETQYF. The CDR3 nucleotides read TGTGCCTGGAGTGTAGCGGAAGAGACCCAGTACTTC.

V gene TRBV30 combines with J gene TRBJ1-5; TRBD1 matches at 9 bases. CDR3 length: 16 residues. Looked up from germline, CDR1 is GTSNPN and CDR2 is SVGIG (reference sequence). V lost 4 bases and J lost 9; bases outside the gene matches: 16. The CDR3 spells CAWNPAAGTGTRPQHF. The CDR3 nucleotides read TGTGCCTGGAACCCCGCCGCCGGGACAGGGACCCGGCCCCAGCATTTT.

The chain has TRBV7-3 and TRBJ2-1; TRBD2 matches 12 bases. Germline CDR1 and CDR2: SGHTA and FQGTGA. CDR3 size: 17 residues. The V segment lost 5 bases and the J segment 1 base; nucleotides outside the gene matches: 6. CDR3 in DNA: TGTGCCAGCAGCGTCTCGGGACTAGCGGGTTCCTACAATGAGCAGTTCTTC. Encoded protein: CASSVSGLAGSYNEQFF.

The rearrangement uses TRBV19 and TRBJ1-4; possible D gene TRBD1, 5 bases. In germline, CDR1 is LNHDA, CDR2 SQIVND (reference sequence). V lost 3 bases and J 7 bases, leaving 18 bases between the germline ends. The CDR3 consists of 16 residues. The CDR3 region is CASSIGRTPRSEKLFF. The DNA of the CDR3 is TGTGCCAGTAGTATCGGAAGGACACCGAGAAGTGAAAAACTGTTTTTT.

The chain is built from TRBV28 and TRBJ1-1; D unresolved. The germline gives CDR1 MDHEN, CDR2 SYDVKM. The CDR3 runs to 14 residues. The germline V and J ends were trimmed by 6 bases and 1 base, with 12 bases remaining between them. The CDR3 DNA reads TGTGCCAGCAGCGCCACAGCCGGGAACACTGAAGCTTTCTTT. Its translation is CASSATAGNTEAFF.

CDR3: CASSFPLAGEARETQYF. CDR3 bases: TGTGCCAGCAGTTTCCCACTAGCGGGAGAGGCTAGAGAGACCCAGTACTTC. The chain links TRBV28 to TRBJ2-5; 11 bases line up with TRBD2. The J segment lost 4 bases and the V segment lost 3 bases, leaving 10 bases of the junction unmatched. This CDR3 is 17 amino acids long. Germline CDR1 and CDR2: MDHEN and SYDVKM.

This chain joins TRBV7-9 and TRBJ2-5, with a weak D call TRBD1 (5 bases). Trimming stripped 1 base from V and 1 base from J, with 10 bases between. The germline CDR1 and CDR2 sequences are SEHNR and FQNEAQ (reference sequence). The CDR3 is 15 amino acids. CDR3 bases: TGTGCCAGCAGCTTAGATGGGGCACGCCAAGAGACCCAGTACTTC. It codes for CASSLDGARQETQYF.

The chain uses TRBV7-3 and TRBJ2-7; perhaps TRBD1 as D (6 bases). This CDR3 region has 16 residues. Germline CDR1 and CDR2: SGHTA and FQGTGA. V was shortened by 4 bases and J by 6 bases, with 22 bases between the two germline ends. The CDR3 region is CASSSGVRVRHAEQYF. Here the CDR3 DNA reads TGTGCCAGCAGCTCAGGGGTAAGGGTTCGCCACGCCGAGCAGTACTTC.

This clone was counted once. The rearrangement joins TRBV2 to TRBJ1-6; 7 positions agree with TRBD1. Trimming at V came to 6 bases and at J to 1 base, leaving 3 bases not matched to a gene. The length of the CDR3 is 15 residues. Germline assignment: CDR1 SNHLY and CDR2 FYNNEI. The CDR3: CASRAQGSYNSPLHF. CDR3 coding DNA: TGTGCCAGCAGAGCACAGGGGTCCTATAATTCACCCCTCCACTTT. Complete variable domain (other parts from reference TRBV2 and TRBJ1-6): EPEVTQTPSHQVTQMGQEVILRCVPISNHLYFYWYRQILGQKVEFLVSFYNNEISEKSEIFDDQFSVERPDGSNFTLKIRSTKLEDSAMYFCASRAQGSYNSPLHFGNGTRLTVT.

This clone was recorded only once. This CDR3 is also generated by other DNA sequences in the sample. The chain employs TRBV7-6 and TRBJ2-1; 12 bases fit TRBD2. The germline V gene encodes CDR1 SGHVS and CDR2 FNYEAQ. The CDR3 has 16 residues. Unmatched junction bases numbered 8, after V lost 5 bases and J lost 6 bases. As DNA, the CDR3 is TGTGCCAGCAGCCTATCCGGGACTAGCGGGCCCAATGAGCAGTTCTTC. Protein: CASSLSGTSGPNEQFF.

The gene calls are TRBV6-1 and TRBJ1-5, with 9 bases matching TRBD1. With 1 base clipped from V and 6 bases from J, the junction kept 1 base outside the gene matches. The CDR3 is 14 amino acids. CDR1 is MNHNS and CDR2 is SASEGT in the germline V gene. CDR3: CASSEGQGVQPQHF. CDR3 nucleotide sequence: TGTGCCAGCAGTGAAGGACAGGGGGTTCAGCCCCAGCATTTT.

The chain uses TRBV10-3 and TRBJ2-6, with 9 bases identical to TRBD1. The CDR3 runs to 16 residues. Losses at the gene ends were 6 bases for V and 2 bases for J; bases not matched to a gene: 5. Germline values: CDR1 ENHRY, CDR2 SYGVKD. The CDR3 here is CAIRDRGPTGANVLTF. In DNA, the CDR3 is TGTGCCATCAGGGACAGGGGTCCTACTGGGGCCAACGTCCTGACTTTC.

The V call is TRBV11-2, the J call TRBJ2-7; D perhaps matches TRBD2 (5 bases). Germline V gene data show CDR1 as SGHAT and CDR2 as FQNNGV. Trimming left V 5 bases short and J 6 bases short, with 23 bases between. CDR3 size: 16 residues. CDR3 nucleotides: TGTGCCAGCAGCAGACCACGGGCAGAGGGTTATGGCGAGCAGTACTTC. This codes for CASSRPRAEGYGEQYF.

The chain carries TRBV5-1 and TRBJ2-5; 9 positions agree with TRBD2. This CDR3 is 16 amino acids long. Unmatched junction bases numbered 4, after V lost 0 bases and J lost 1 base. CDR1 and CDR2 from the germline V gene are SGHRS and YFSETQ. CDR3 loop: CASSLGPAGGQETQYF. CDR3 nucleotide sequence: TGCGCCAGCAGCTTGGGTCCAGCGGGAGGCCAAGAGACCCAGTACTTC.

The genes are TRBV28 and TRBJ1-1; D gene unclear. Trimming removed 1 base at V and 9 bases at J, with 9 bases between. Germline assignment: CDR1 MDHEN and CDR2 SYDVKM. The CDR3 covers 12 residues. The CDR3 here is CASSLFEGKAFF. The CDR3 DNA reads TGTGCCAGCAGTTTATTCGAGGGAAAAGCTTTCTTT.

The rearrangement links TRBV4-1 to TRBJ2-7; 7 nucleotides line up with TRBD1. CDR3 length: 14 amino acids. CDR1 and CDR2 from the germline V gene are MGHRA and YSYEKL. Trimming took 4 bases from V and 2 from J; bases not matched to a gene: 5. The CDR3 spells CASSPGQLTYEQYF. CDR3 coding DNA: TGCGCCAGCAGCCCGGGACAGCTAACCTACGAGCAGTACTTC.

The chain has TRBV7-8 and TRBJ1-4; 8 bases are shared with TRBD1. This CDR3 is 13 amino acids long. In germline, CDR1 is SGHVS, CDR2 FQNEAQ. V gave up 5 bases and J gave up 10 bases; unmatched junction bases: 6. This chain's CDR3 is CASSPGTGLKLFF. CDR3 in DNA: TGTGCCAGCAGCCCCGGGACAGGACTAAAACTGTTTTTT.

This clone has just a few counts. The chain carries TRBV10-3 and TRBJ2-3; D is ambiguous. The CDR3 is 12 amino acids. V was trimmed by 3 bases and J by 4 bases, leaving 5 bases between them. Germline-derived CDR1 and CDR2 are ENHRY and SYGVKD. In DNA, the CDR3 is TGTGCCATCAGTGACAGGTCAGATACGCAGTATTTT. It yields the protein CAISDRSDTQYF.

The rearrangement links TRBV18 to TRBJ1-5, with TRBD1 matching over 7 bases. Germline V lookup: CDR1 KGHSH, CDR2 LQKENI. J gave up 9 bases and V 1 base, and 12 bases lay outside the gene matches. This CDR3 is 16 amino acids long. The CDR3 protein is CASSPRGQAGEGPQHF. As DNA, the CDR3 is TGTGCCAGCTCACCACGTGGACAGGCTGGCGAGGGGCCCCAGCATTTT.